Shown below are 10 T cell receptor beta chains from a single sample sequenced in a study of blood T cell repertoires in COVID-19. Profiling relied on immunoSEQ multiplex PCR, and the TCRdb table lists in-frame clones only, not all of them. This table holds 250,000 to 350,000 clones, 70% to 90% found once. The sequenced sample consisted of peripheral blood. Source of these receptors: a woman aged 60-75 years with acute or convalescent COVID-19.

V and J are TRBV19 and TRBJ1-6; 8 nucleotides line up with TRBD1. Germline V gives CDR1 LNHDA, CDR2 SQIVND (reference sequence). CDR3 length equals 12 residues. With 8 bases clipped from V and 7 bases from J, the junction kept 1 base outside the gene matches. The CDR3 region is CASGTGNSPLHF. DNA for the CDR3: TGTGCCAGTGGGACAGGAAATTCACCCCTCCACTTT.

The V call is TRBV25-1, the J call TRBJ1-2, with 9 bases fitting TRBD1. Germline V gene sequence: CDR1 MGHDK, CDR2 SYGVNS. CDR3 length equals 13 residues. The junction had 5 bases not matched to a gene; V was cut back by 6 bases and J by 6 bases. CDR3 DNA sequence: TGTGCCAGCAGAACACAGGGGGCGGATGGCTACACCTTC. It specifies CASRTQGADGYTF.

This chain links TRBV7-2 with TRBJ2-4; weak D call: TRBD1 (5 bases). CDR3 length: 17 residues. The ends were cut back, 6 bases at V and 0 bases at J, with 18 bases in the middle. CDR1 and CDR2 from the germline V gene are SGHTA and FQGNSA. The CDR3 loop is CASSPDSPFLAKNIQYF. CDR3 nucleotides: TGTGCCAGCAGTCCCGACAGCCCCTTCCTAGCCAAAAACATTCAGTACTTC.

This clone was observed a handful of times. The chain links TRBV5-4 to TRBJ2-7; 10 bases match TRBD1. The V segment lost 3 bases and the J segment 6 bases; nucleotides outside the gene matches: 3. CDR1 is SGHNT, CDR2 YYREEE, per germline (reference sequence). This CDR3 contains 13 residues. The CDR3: CASSSRQGAEQYF. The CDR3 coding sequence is TGTGCCAGCAGCTCAAGACAGGGGGCCGAGCAGTACTTC.

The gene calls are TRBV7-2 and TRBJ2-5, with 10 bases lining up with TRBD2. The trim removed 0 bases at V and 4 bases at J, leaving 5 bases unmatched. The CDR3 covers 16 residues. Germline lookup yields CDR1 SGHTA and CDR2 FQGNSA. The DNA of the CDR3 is TGTGCCAGCAGCTTAGCTCGACTAGCGGGCCGAGAGACCCAGTACTTC. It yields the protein CASSLARLAGRETQYF.

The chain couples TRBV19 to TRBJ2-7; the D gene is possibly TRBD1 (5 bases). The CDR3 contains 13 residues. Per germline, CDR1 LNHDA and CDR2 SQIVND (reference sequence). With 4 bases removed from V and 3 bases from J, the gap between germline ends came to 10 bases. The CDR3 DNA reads TGTGCCAGTAGTACAGGGTCGAGCTACGAGCAGTACTTC. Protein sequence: CASSTGSSYEQYF.

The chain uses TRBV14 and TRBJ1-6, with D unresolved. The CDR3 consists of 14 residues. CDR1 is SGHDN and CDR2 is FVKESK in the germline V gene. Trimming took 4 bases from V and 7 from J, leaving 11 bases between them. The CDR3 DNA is TGTGCCAGCAGCCCCCGAGGAGGAAATTCACCCCTCCACTTT. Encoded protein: CASSPRGGNSPLHF. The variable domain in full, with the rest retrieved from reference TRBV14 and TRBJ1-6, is EAGVTQFPSHSVIEKGQTVTLRCDPISGHDNLYWYRRVMGKEIKFLLHFVKESKQDESGMPNNRFLAERTGGTYSTLKVQPAELEDSGVYFCASSPRGGNSPLHFGNGTRLTVT.

DNA for the CDR3: TGTGCCAGCAGGGGGAGGGACAGGGGGCACTATGGCTACACCTTC. This translates into CASRGRDRGHYGYTF. The chain employs TRBV27 and TRBJ1-2, with 12 bases fitting TRBD1. Looked up from germline, CDR1 is MNHEY and CDR2 is SMNVEV (reference sequence). After removal of 6 bases from V and 3 bases from J, the junction contained 5 bases not matched to a gene. The CDR3 sequence is 15 residues long.

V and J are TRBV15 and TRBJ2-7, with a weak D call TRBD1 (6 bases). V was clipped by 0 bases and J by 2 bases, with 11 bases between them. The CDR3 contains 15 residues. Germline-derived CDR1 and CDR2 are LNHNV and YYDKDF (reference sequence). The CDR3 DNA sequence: TGTGCCACCAGCAGAGATCAGGGGTCAGCCTACGAGCAGTACTTC. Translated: CATSRDQGSAYEQYF.

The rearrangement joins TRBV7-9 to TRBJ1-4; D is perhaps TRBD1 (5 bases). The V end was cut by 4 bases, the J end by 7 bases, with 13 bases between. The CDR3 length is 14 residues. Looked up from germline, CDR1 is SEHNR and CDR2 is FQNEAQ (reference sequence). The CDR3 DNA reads TGTGCCAGCAGCTCCCCGCTTGGGGCTGAAAAACTGTTTTTT. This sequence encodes CASSSPLGAEKLFF. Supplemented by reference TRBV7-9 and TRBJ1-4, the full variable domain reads DTGVSQNPRHKITKRGQNVTFRCDPISEHNRLYWYRQTLGQGPEFLTYFQNEAQLEKSRLLSDRFSAERPKGSFSTLEIQRTEQGDSAMYLCASSSPLGAEKLFFGSGTQLSVL.